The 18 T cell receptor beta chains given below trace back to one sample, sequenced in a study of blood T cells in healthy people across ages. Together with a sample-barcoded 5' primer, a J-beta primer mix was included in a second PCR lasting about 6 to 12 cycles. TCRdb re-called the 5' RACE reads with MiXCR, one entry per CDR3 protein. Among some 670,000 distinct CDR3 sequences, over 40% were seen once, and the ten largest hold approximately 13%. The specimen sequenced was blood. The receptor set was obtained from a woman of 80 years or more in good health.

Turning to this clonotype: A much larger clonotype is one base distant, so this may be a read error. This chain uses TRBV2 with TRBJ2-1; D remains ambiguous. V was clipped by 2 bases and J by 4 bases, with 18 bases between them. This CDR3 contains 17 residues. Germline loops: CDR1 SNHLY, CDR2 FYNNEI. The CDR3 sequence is CASSESQTHAWYNEQFF. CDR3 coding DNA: TGTGCCAGCAGTGAATCCCAGACCCACGCGTGGTACAATGAGCAGTTCTTC. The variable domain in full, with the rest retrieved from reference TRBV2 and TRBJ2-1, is EPEVTQTPSHQVTQMGQEVILRCVPISNHLYFYWYRQILGQKVEFLVSFYNNEISEKSEIFDDQFSVERPDGSNFTLKIRSTKLEDSAMYFCASSESQTHAWYNEQFFGPGTRLTVL.

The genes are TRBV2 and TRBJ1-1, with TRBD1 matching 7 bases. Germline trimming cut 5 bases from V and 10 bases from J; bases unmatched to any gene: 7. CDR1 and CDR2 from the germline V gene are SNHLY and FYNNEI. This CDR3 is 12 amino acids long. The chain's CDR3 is CASSLRGGGAFF. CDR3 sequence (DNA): TGTGCCAGCAGTCTCAGGGGGGGGGGAGCTTTCTTT.

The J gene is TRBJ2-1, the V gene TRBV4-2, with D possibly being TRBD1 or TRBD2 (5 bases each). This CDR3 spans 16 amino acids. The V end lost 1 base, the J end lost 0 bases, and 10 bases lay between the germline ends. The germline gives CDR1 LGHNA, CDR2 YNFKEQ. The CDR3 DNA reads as TGTGCCAGCAGCCAAGGGGACCACAGCTCCTACAATGAGCAGTTCTTC. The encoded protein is CASSQGDHSSYNEQFF.

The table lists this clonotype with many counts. DNA for the CDR3: TGTGCCAGCAGTGGACTAGCGGGCCTCTACGAGCAGTACTTC. Translated, it gives CASSGLAGLYEQYF. The V and J genes are TRBV6-2 or TRBV6-3 and TRBJ2-7, with TRBD2 identical over 11 bases. There are 14 residues in the CDR3. The junction had 3 bases not matched to a gene; V was cut back by 5 bases and J by 3 bases. CDR1 MNHEY and CDR2 SVGEGT come from the germline V gene.

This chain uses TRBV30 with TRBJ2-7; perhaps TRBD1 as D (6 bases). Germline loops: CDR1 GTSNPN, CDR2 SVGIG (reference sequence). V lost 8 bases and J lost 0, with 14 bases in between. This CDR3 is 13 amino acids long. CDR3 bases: TGTGCCGTTAGACAGGACAGCTCCTACGAGCAGTACTTC. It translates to CAVRQDSSYEQYF. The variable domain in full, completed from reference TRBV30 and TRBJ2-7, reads SQTIHQWPATLVQPVGSPLSLECTVEGTSNPNLYWYRQAAGRGLQLLFYSVGIGQISSEVPQNLSASRPQDRQFILSSKKLLLSDSGFYLCAVRQDSSYEQYFGPGTRLTVT.

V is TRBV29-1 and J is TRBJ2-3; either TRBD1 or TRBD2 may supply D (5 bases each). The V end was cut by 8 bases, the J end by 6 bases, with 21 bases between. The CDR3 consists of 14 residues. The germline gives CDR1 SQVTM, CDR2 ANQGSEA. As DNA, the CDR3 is TGCAGCACTGCGGCTTCGTCAGAGGGGGATACGCAGTATTTT. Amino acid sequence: CSTAASSEGDTQYF.

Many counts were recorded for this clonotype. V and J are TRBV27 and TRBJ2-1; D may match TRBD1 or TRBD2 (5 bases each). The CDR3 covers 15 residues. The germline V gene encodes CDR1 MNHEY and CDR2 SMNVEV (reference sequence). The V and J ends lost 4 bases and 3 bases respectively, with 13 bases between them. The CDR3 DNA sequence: TGTGCCAGCAGTTCTCTCGGGGCAGGCTACAATGAGCAGTTCTTC. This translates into CASSSLGAGYNEQFF.

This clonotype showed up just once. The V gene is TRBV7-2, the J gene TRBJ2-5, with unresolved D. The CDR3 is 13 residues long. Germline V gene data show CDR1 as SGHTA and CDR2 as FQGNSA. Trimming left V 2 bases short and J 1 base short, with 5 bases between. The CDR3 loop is CASSLIFQETQYF. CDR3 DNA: TGTGCCAGCAGCTTAATATTCCAAGAGACCCAGTACTTC.

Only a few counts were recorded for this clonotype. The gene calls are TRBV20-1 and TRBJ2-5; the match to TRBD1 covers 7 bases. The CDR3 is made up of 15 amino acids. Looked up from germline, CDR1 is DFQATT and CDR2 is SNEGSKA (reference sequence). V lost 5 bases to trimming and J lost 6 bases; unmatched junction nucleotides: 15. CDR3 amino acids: CSAPPRQGVSKTQYF. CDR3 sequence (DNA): TGCAGTGCTCCACCCAGGCAGGGGGTATCGAAGACCCAGTACTTC.

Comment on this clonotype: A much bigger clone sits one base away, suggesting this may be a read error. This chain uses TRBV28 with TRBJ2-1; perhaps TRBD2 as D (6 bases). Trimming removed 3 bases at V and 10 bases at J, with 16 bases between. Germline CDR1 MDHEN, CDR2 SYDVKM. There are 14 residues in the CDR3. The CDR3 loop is CASSLATGRYEQFF. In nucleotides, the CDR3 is TGTGCCAGCAGTTTGGCCACCGGGAGATACGAGCAGTTCTTC. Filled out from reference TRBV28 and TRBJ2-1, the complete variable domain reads DVKVTQSSRYLVKRTGEKVFLECVQDMDHENMFWYRQDPGLGLRLIYFSYDVKMKEKGDIPEGYSVSREKKERFSLILESASTNQTSMYLCASSLATGRYEQFFGPGTRLTVL.

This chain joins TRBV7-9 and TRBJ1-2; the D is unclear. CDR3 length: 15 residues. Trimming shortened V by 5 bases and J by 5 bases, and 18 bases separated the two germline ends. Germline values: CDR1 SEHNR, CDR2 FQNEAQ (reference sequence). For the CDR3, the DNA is TGTGCCAGCAGCACGCCGAAACAGCAATCGTATGGCTACACCTTC. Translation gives CASSTPKQQSYGYTF.

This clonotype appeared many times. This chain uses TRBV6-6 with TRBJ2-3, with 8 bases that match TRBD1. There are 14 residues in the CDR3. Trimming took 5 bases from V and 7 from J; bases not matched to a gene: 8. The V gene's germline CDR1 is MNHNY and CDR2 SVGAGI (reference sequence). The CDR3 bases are TGTGCCAGCAGTAAGACAGGGGACCCCAATACGCAGTATTTT. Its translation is CASSKTGDPNTQYF.

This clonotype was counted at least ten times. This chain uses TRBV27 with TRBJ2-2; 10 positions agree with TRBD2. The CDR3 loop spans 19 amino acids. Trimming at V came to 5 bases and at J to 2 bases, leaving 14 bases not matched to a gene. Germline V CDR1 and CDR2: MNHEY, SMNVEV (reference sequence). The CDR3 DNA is TGTGCCAGCAGTCGCCCGGTCCTAGCGGGAGATAGAAACACCGGGGAGCTGTTTTTT. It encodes CASSRPVLAGDRNTGELFF.

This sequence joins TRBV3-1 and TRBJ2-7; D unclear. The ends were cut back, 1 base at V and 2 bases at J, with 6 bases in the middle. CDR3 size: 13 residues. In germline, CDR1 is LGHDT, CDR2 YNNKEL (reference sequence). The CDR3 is CASSQAPAYEQYF. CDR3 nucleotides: TGTGCCAGCAGCCAAGCGCCAGCCTACGAGCAGTACTTC.

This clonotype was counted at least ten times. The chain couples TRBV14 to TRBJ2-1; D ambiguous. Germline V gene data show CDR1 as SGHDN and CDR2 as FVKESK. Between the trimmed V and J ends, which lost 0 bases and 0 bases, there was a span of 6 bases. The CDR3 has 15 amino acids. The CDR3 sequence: CASSQDISSYNEQFF. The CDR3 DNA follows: TGTGCCAGCAGCCAAGATATCTCCTCCTACAATGAGCAGTTCTTC.

The CDR3 DNA reads TGTGCCTGGCACAGGGGGCGTAACAATGAGCAGTTCTTC. Its translation is CAWHRGRNNEQFF. The chain links TRBV30 to TRBJ2-1, with 9 bases matching TRBD1. Germline CDR1 reads GTSNPN; CDR2 reads SVGIG (reference sequence). The length of the CDR3 is 13 residues. V trimming: 5 bases; J trimming: 5 bases; junction bases outside the gene matches: 4.

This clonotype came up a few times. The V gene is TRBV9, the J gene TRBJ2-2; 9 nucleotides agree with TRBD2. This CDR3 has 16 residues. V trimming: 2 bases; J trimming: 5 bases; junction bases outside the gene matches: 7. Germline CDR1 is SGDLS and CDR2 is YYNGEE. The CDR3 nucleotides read TGTGCCAGCAGCGTTGGATTAGCGGGAGAGACCGGGGAGCTGTTTTTT. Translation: CASSVGLAGETGELFF.

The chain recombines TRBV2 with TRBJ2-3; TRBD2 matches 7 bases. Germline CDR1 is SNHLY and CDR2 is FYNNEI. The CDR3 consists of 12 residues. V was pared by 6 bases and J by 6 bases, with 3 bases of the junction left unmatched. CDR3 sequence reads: CASRRGGDTQYF. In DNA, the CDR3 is TGTGCCAGCAGGAGGGGAGGGGATACGCAGTATTTT.